The present entry profiles one TCR beta chain with its context. Antigen unknown. Donor samples were obtained from healthy Caucasian individuals from Russia, aged 6 to 90. A J-beta primer mix and a sample-barcoded 5' primer were used in a second PCR of about 6 to 12 cycles. Each CDR3 protein is one row after TCRdb ran MiXCR on the 5' RACE reads. Of 1.5 million to 2 million distinct CDR3 sequences listed, 28% are singletons. This entry comes from a study of blood T cells in healthy people across ages. Study-wide results and caveats: With age, beta diversity per million T cells declined roughly linearly, significantly by about 40.

Sequencing used blood. The clonotype originates from a woman under 40 in good health.

CDR3 coding DNA: TGTGCCAGCAGACGCTATGTGAACACTGAAGCTTTCTTT. It yields the protein CASRRYVNTEAFF. The rearrangement uses TRBV2 and TRBJ1-1, with D hard to call. This CDR3 contains 13 residues. Germline CDR1 is SNHLY and CDR2 is FYNNEI. Trimming left V 6 bases short and J 0 bases short, with 8 bases between.